This is a list of T cell receptor beta chains from one sample in a study of Graves' ophthalmopathy and Graves' hyperthyroidism. TCRdb processed the multiplex PCR reads anew with MiXCR; each CDR3 protein has one entry. The table shows about 410,000 distinct CDR3 sequences, with about 16% occurring only once. Specimen: peripheral blood. These receptors all stem from a woman under 30 with Graves' ophthalmopathy. Both conserved end residues are part of each CDR3. The D gene is left open where the match is weak. Where a row states a size, it is once, few, many or the class of an expanded clone; other rows omit it.

abundance: many
j_gene: TRBJ1-5
d_gene: -
len: 15
v_gene: TRBV19
CDR3aa: CASSPKAWGNQPQHF
CDR3nt: TGTGCCAGTAGCCCCAAGGCCTGGGGCAATCAGCCCCAGCATTTT

abundance: many
j_gene: TRBJ1-1
d_gene: -
len: 14
v_gene: TRBV27
CDR3aa: CASSLSTGGTEAFF
CDR3nt: TGTGCCAGCAGTTTGTCCACGGGGGGGACTGAAGCTTTCTTT

abundance: -
j_gene: TRBJ2-7
d_gene: TRBD1
len: 14
v_gene: TRBV11-2
CDR3aa: CASALGQGFYEQYF
CDR3nt: TGTGCCAGCGCTCTAGGACAGGGGTTCTACGAGCAGTACTTC

abundance: -
j_gene: TRBJ2-7
d_gene: TRBD1
len: 17
v_gene: TRBV6-1
CDR3aa: CASSPPMKGQGAREQYF
CDR3nt: TGTGCCAGCAGCCCCCCCATGAAGGGACAGGGGGCGCGGGAGCAGTACTTC

abundance: few
j_gene: TRBJ1-2
d_gene: TRBD1
len: 18
v_gene: TRBV11-2
CDR3aa: CASSGGGTGVFPNYGYTF
CDR3nt: TGTGCCAGCAGCGGGGGGGGGACAGGGGTTTTTCCTAACTATGGCTACACCTTC

abundance: many
j_gene: TRBJ2-2
d_gene: TRBD2
len: 14
v_gene: TRBV11-2
CDR3aa: CASSFGLAKEELFF
CDR3nt: TGTGCCAGCAGCTTCGGACTAGCGAAAGAGGAGCTGTTTTTT

abundance: -
j_gene: TRBJ1-3
d_gene: TRBD1
len: 16
v_gene: TRBV15
CDR3aa: CATSKGTGLFGNTIYF
CDR3nt: TGTGCCACCAGCAAGGGGACAGGCTTGTTTGGAAACACCATATATTTT

abundance: many
j_gene: TRBJ1-1
d_gene: -
len: 11
v_gene: TRBV12-3/TRBV12-4
CDR3aa: CASSLAAEAFF
CDR3nt: TGTGCCAGCAGTTTAGCCGCTGAAGCTTTCTTT

abundance: many
j_gene: TRBJ1-6
d_gene: -
len: 15
v_gene: TRBV5-1
CDR3aa: CASSSGVRDNSPLHF
CDR3nt: TGCGCCAGCAGCTCGGGGGTAAGAGATAATTCACCCCTCCACTTT

abundance: many
j_gene: TRBJ1-1
d_gene: -
len: 16
v_gene: TRBV6-5
CDR3aa: CASSYSREESSPEAFF
CDR3nt: TGTGCCAGCAGTTACTCGAGGGAAGAGAGTTCGCCTGAAGCTTTCTTT

abundance: -
j_gene: TRBJ2-2
d_gene: -
len: 17
v_gene: TRBV7-8
CDR3aa: CASSKLQGNRNTGELFF
CDR3nt: TGTGCCAGCAGCAAACTACAGGGTAATAGGAACACCGGGGAGCTGTTTTTT

abundance: many
j_gene: TRBJ1-5
d_gene: -
len: 13
v_gene: TRBV2
CDR3aa: CASNRQGSEPQHF
CDR3nt: TGTGCCAGCAACCGCCAGGGAAGCGAGCCCCAGCATTTT

abundance: many
j_gene: TRBJ2-7
d_gene: -
len: 18
v_gene: TRBV28
CDR3aa: CASSLVVESAKSSYEQYF
CDR3nt: TGTGCCAGCAGTTTGGTAGTGGAGTCGGCCAAGAGCTCCTACGAGCAGTACTTC

abundance: many
j_gene: TRBJ2-7
d_gene: TRBD1
len: 13
v_gene: TRBV29-1
CDR3aa: CSGGTGWTGEQYF
CDR3nt: TGCAGCGGCGGGACAGGCTGGACGGGGGAGCAGTACTTC

abundance: many
j_gene: TRBJ2-7
d_gene: TRBD1
len: 16
v_gene: TRBV14
CDR3aa: CASSQTGASSIYEQYF
CDR3nt: TGTGCCAGCAGCCAGACAGGGGCCTCCTCTATCTACGAGCAGTACTTC

abundance: many
j_gene: TRBJ1-2
d_gene: TRBD1
len: 15
v_gene: TRBV20-1
CDR3aa: CSARRGPNTGRGYTF
CDR3nt: TGCAGTGCTAGAAGGGGGCCAAACACCGGGCGTGGCTACACCTTC

abundance: many
j_gene: TRBJ1-2
d_gene: -
len: 13
v_gene: TRBV20-1
CDR3aa: CSARPRVNYGYTF
CDR3nt: TGCAGTGCTAGACCGAGGGTTAACTATGGCTACACCTTC

abundance: once
j_gene: TRBJ1-1
d_gene: -
len: 12
v_gene: TRBV6-1
CDR3aa: CARGVRDTEAFF
CDR3nt: TGTGCCCGCGGGGTTAGGGACACTGAAGCTTTCTTT

abundance: many
j_gene: TRBJ1-6
d_gene: TRBD1
len: 16
v_gene: TRBV27
CDR3aa: CASSFTGTAHNSPLHF
CDR3nt: TGTGCCAGCAGTTTTACCGGGACAGCCCATAATTCACCCCTCCACTTT

abundance: many
j_gene: TRBJ1-5
d_gene: -
len: 13
v_gene: TRBV2
CDR3aa: CATGQDSNQPQHF
CDR3nt: TGTGCCACCGGGCAAGATAGCAATCAGCCCCAGCATTTT

abundance: many
j_gene: TRBJ1-1
d_gene: -
len: 12
v_gene: TRBV28
CDR3aa: CASGERNTEAFF
CDR3nt: TGTGCCAGCGGGGAACGGAACACTGAAGCTTTCTTT

abundance: -
j_gene: TRBJ1-1
d_gene: TRBD1
len: 15
v_gene: TRBV7-9
CDR3aa: CASSARTGPVSEAFF
CDR3nt: TGTGCCAGCAGCGCTCGGACAGGGCCAGTTAGTGAGGCTTTCTTT

abundance: many
j_gene: TRBJ1-1
d_gene: -
len: 14
v_gene: TRBV5-8
CDR3aa: CASRTERMGTEAFF
CDR3nt: TGTGCCAGCAGGACCGAACGGATGGGAACTGAAGCTTTCTTT

abundance: many
j_gene: TRBJ1-4
d_gene: TRBD1
len: 16
v_gene: TRBV5-1
CDR3aa: CASSLGDSATNEKLFF
CDR3nt: TGCGCCAGCAGCTTGGGGGACAGCGCAACTAATGAAAAACTGTTTTTT

abundance: many
j_gene: TRBJ1-2
d_gene: -
len: 13
v_gene: TRBV28
CDR3aa: CASSLRGIYGYTF
CDR3nt: TGTGCCAGCAGTTTGAGGGGAATCTATGGCTACACCTTC

abundance: -
j_gene: TRBJ1-1
d_gene: -
len: 12
v_gene: TRBV29-1
CDR3aa: CSVKQAVTEAFF
CDR3nt: TGCAGCGTTAAGCAGGCGGTCACTGAAGCTTTCTTT